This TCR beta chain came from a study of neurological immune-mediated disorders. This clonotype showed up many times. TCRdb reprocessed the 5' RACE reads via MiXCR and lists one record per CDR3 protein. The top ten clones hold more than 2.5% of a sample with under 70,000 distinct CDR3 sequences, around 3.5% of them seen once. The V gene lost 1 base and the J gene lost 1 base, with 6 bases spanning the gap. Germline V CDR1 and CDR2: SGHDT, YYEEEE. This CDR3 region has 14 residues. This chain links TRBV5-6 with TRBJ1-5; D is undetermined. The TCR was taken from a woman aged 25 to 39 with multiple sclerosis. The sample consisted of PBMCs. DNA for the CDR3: TGTGCCAGCAGCTTGTGGCAGAGCAATCAGCCCCAGCATTTT. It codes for CASSLWQSNQPQHF. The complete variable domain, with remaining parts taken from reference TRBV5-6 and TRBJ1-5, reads DAGVTQSPTHLIKTRGQQVTLRCSPKSGHDTVSWYQQALGQGPQFIFQYYEEEERQRGNFPDRFSGHQFPNYSSELNVNALLLGDSALYLCASSLWQSNQPQHFGDGTRLSIL.